The rows below give T cell receptor beta chains drawn from one sample of a study of T cell changes during pregnancy in multiple sclerosis. Assay: immunoSEQ multiplex PCR; the TCRdb copy retains only in-frame clones and omits some. Of about 31,000 clones listed, around 88% are singletons. Source: CD4+ T cells from peripheral blood mononuclear cells, taken in the first trimester of pregnancy. These receptor sequences come from a female donor in good health, enrolled as a control in a pregnancy study. CDR3s include the opening cysteine and the closing phenylalanine or tryptophan. The D gene is left open where the match is weak. Size tells how often a clone was seen (once, few, many) or the class of an expanded clone, and some rows leave it out.

>TRBD1|TRBJ2-7|.|TRBV11-3
CASSPGQLYEQYF
TGTGCCAGCAGTCCGGGACAGCTGTACGAGCAGTACTTC
>.|TRBJ2-1|.|TRBV7-2
CASSPGDRRANEQFF
TGTGCCAGCAGCCCCGGGGATAGAAGGGCCAATGAGCAGTTCTTC
>.|TRBJ1-1|.|TRBV7-2
CASSLMVATEAFF
TGTGCCAGCAGCTTAATGGTAGCCACTGAAGCTTTCTTT
>TRBD2|TRBJ2-1|.|TRBV30
CAWRLAGGGDEQFF
TGTGCCTGGAGGCTAGCGGGGGGCGGGGATGAGCAGTTCTTC
>TRBD1|TRBJ1-2|.|TRBV7-2
CASADRGLQNYGYTF
TGTGCCAGCGCGGACAGGGGGCTCCAAAACTATGGCTACACCTTC
>TRBD1|TRBJ1-4|once|TRBV13
CASSSRDRGRNEKLFF
TGTGCCAGCAGCTCTCGGGACAGGGGGCGGAATGAAAAACTGTTTTTT
>.|TRBJ1-5|.|TRBV6-1
CASSPAMDRGQPQHF
TGTGCCAGCAGCCCCGCCATGGACCGGGGTCAGCCCCAGCATTTT
>TRBD1|TRBJ2-7|once|TRBV11-2
CASSLGTGPSYEQYF
TGTGCCAGCAGCTTAGGGACAGGGCCGTCCTACGAGCAGTACTTC
>.|TRBJ2-3|once|TRBV11-3
CASSLQGSTDTQYF
TGTGCCAGCAGCTTACAGGGTAGCACAGATACGCAGTATTTT
>TRBD1|TRBJ1-6|.|TRBV18
CASSPPSQGWSPLHF
TGTGCCAGCTCACCACCGTCACAGGGGTGGTCACCCCTCCACTTT
>.|TRBJ1-5|.|TRBV7-2
CASSSLGRYNISNQPQHF
TGTGCCAGCAGCTCTTTGGGCAGGTATAATATTTCGAATCAGCCCCAGCATTTT
>TRBD1|TRBJ2-5|.|TRBV6-6
CASSSTRGQETQYF
TGTGCCAGCAGTAGCACCAGGGGGCAAGAGACCCAGTACTTC
>.|TRBJ1-4|.|TRBV4-1
CASSQPEGRLFF
TGCGCCAGCAGCCAACCGGAGGGGAGACTGTTTTTT
>.|TRBJ2-3|once|TRBV11-3
CASSLVSSGADTQYF
TGTGCCAGCAGCTTAGTGAGCTCGGGGGCAGATACGCAGTATTTT
>.|TRBJ1-2|.|TRBV7-8
CASSPGGLGFYGYTF
TGTGCCAGCAGCCCTGGAGGGTTGGGTTTCTATGGCTACACCTTC
>TRBD2|TRBJ2-3|.|TRBV4-1
CASSQGSGGAEYF
TGCGCCAGCAGCCAAGGTAGCGGGGGCGCCGAATATTTT
>.|TRBJ2-6|once|TRBV6-1
CASSDRRASGANVLTF
TGTGCCAGCAGTGACCGCAGGGCCTCTGGGGCCAACGTCCTGACTTTC
>TRBD1|TRBJ1-1|.|TRBV4-3
CASSQGRDRRAFF
TGCGCCAGCAGCCAGGGACGGGACAGAAGGGCTTTCTTT
>.|TRBJ2-1|.|TRBV15
CATSRPPRGGSGYNEQFF
TGTGCCACCAGCAGACCCCCAAGGGGAGGATCGGGGTACAATGAGCAGTTCTTC
>TRBD1|TRBJ1-2|.|TRBV19
CASSLQGKSGYTF
TGTGCCAGTAGTTTACAGGGGAAGAGTGGCTACACCTTC
>.|TRBJ1-3|.|TRBV6-5
CASSSAAHYSGNTIYF
TGTGCCAGCAGTTCCGCGGCCCACTACTCTGGAAACACCATATATTTT
>.|TRBJ1-2|.|TRBV7-8
CASSLVNRERAGYTF
TGTGCCAGCAGCTTAGTTAATAGGGAGAGAGCTGGCTACACCTTC
>.|TRBJ1-6|.|TRBV27
CASSLILMGNSPLHF
TGTGCCAGCAGTTTAATCCTTATGGGCAATTCACCCCTCCACTTT
>TRBD1|TRBJ1-4|.|TRBV6-5
CASSSPDRGKLFF
TGTGCCAGCAGTTCCCCGGACAGGGGAAAACTGTTTTTT
>.|TRBJ1-1|.|TRBV11-3
CASSLEQGRNTEAFF
TGTGCCAGCAGCTTAGAGCAGGGGAGGAACACTGAAGCTTTCTTT
>.|TRBJ1-6|few|TRBV27
CASSLNGRAGHSPLHF
TGTGCCAGCAGTTTAAATGGCAGGGCTGGGCATTCACCCCTCCACTTT
>.|TRBJ1-3|.|TRBV18
CASSPPPGSGNTIYF
TGTGCCAGCTCACCACCCCCCGGCTCTGGAAACACCATATATTTT
>TRBD2|TRBJ2-1|.|TRBV18
CASSPPAGGVYNEQFF
TGTGCCAGCTCACCACCCGCGGGGGGGGTCTACAATGAGCAGTTCTTC
>.|TRBJ2-1|.|TRBV6-6
CASSYGAGSYNEQFF
TGTGCCAGCAGTTACGGGGCGGGGTCGTACAATGAGCAGTTCTTC
>.|TRBJ1-6|.|TRBV23-1
CASSPMGRSPLHF
TGCGCCAGCAGTCCGATGGGGCGTTCACCCCTCCACTTT
>TRBD1|TRBJ1-1|once|TRBV19
CASSIVLRDRGDTEAFF
TGTGCCAGTAGTATAGTTCTCCGGGACAGGGGCGACACTGAAGCTTTCTTT
>TRBD1|TRBJ1-4|.|TRBV11-2
CASSFGTGINEKLFF
TGTGCCAGCAGCTTCGGGACAGGGATCAATGAAAAACTGTTTTTT
>TRBD2|TRBJ2-3|.|TRBV2
CASREGLGIGSDTQYF
TGTGCCAGCAGAGAGGGACTAGGAATTGGGTCAGATACGCAGTATTTT
>.|TRBJ1-4|.|TRBV5-1
CASSLVGTMEEKLFF
TGCGCCAGCAGCTTGGTCGGCACGATGGAGGAAAAACTGTTTTTT
>.|TRBJ2-2|.|TRBV7-2
CASSSGTLNTGELFF
TGTGCCAGCAGTTCCGGGACTTTGAACACCGGGGAGCTGTTTTTT
>TRBD1|TRBJ2-7|.|TRBV14
CASSRIATGAYEQYF
TGTGCCAGCAGCCGCATCGCGACAGGGGCCTACGAGCAGTACTTC
>TRBD1|TRBJ2-7|.|TRBV7-2
CASSLGQGAAGDEQYF
TGTGCCAGCAGCTTAGGTCAGGGGGCAGCGGGTGACGAGCAGTACTTC
>.|TRBJ1-4|medium-sized|TRBV2
CASSEVSGYGEKLFF
TGTGCCAGCAGTGAGGTTTCAGGGTACGGTGAAAAACTGTTTTTT
>TRBD1|TRBJ1-2|.|TRBV10-3
CAFADRGRGYTF
TGTGCCTTCGCAGACAGGGGACGCGGCTACACCTTC
>.|TRBJ2-5|.|TRBV7-3
CASSLSGIPQETQYF
TGTGCCAGCAGCTTGTCCGGGATTCCTCAAGAGACCCAGTACTTC
>TRBD1|TRBJ1-5|.|TRBV18
CASSPGQGMVQPQHF
TGTGCCAGCTCACCGGGACAGGGAATGGTTCAGCCCCAGCATTTT
>.|TRBJ2-1|.|TRBV11-2
CASSRGQSRNEQFF
TGTGCCAGCAGCCGTGGACAGTCCCGTAATGAGCAGTTCTTC
>.|TRBJ2-3|.|TRBV15
CATQLAATSTDTQYF
TGTGCCACCCAGTTGGCGGCTACTAGCACAGATACGCAGTATTTT
>.|TRBJ1-1|.|TRBV19
CASNPLGVRNTEAFF
TGTGCCAGTAATCCATTAGGAGTTAGGAACACTGAAGCTTTCTTT
>TRBD2|TRBJ2-3|.|TRBV5-6
CASSLGTSGGVSTDTQYF
TGTGCCAGCAGCTTGGGGACTAGCGGGGGGGTTAGTACAGATACGCAGTATTTT
>.|TRBJ1-2|.|TRBV28
CASSNPQGTTYGYTF
TGTGCCAGCAGCAACCCCCAGGGAACCACTTATGGCTACACCTTC
>.|TRBJ2-3|.|TRBV7-3
CASSRQDTDTQYF
TGTGCCAGCAGCCGACAGGACACAGATACGCAGTATTTT
>.|TRBJ1-5|.|TRBV4-3
CASSPGGMQPQHF
TGCGCCAGCAGTCCTGGGGGGATGCAGCCCCAGCATTTT
>TRBD2|TRBJ2-2|.|TRBV19
CASRPGLAGGTAMNTGELFF
TGTGCCAGTAGGCCCGGACTAGCGGGGGGAACCGCGATGAACACCGGGGAGCTGTTTTTT
>.|TRBJ2-1|.|TRBV7-2
CASSLARYNEQFF
TGTGCCAGCAGCTTAGCGAGGTACAATGAGCAGTTCTTC
>.|TRBJ1-5|.|TRBV12-5
CASGLVGAVWSHRQPQHF
TGTGCTAGTGGTTTGGTGGGAGCCGTATGGTCCCACAGACAGCCCCAGCATTTT